This TCR beta chain came from a study of blood T cell repertoires in COVID-19. Study-level information: The analysed material was cDNA or gDNA that came from T cells, B-cell-depleted T cells, or PBMCs.

Germline V gene data show CDR1 as LNHDA and CDR2 as SQIVND (reference sequence). This CDR3 contains 14 residues. The V segment lost 6 bases and the J segment 6 bases; nucleotides outside the gene matches: 5. Seattle's cohort entered during active infection and was followed longitudinally. Here immunoSEQ multiplex PCR was the method, and the copy in TCRdb shows in-frame clones only, minus some. The data hold about 150,000 clones, with under 85% observed a single time. This sequence originates from a man in his sixties with COVID-19, enrolled during active disease. The sample comprised peripheral blood. V and J are TRBV19 and TRBJ1-5, with 10 bases lining up with TRBD1. CDR3 protein: CASSTTGGGQPQHF. In nucleotides, the CDR3 is TGTGCCAGTAGCACGACAGGGGGCGGTCAGCCCCAGCATTTT.